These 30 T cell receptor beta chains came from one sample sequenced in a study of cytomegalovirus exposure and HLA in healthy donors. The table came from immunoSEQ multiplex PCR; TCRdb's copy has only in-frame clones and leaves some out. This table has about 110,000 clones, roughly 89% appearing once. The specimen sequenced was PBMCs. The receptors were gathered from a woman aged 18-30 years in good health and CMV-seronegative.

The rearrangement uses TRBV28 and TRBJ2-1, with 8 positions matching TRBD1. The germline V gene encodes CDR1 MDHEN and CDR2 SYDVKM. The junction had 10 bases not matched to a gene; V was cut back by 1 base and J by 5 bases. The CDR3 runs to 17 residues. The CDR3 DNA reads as TGTGCCAGCAGTTTATCCCGCAGGACAGGGCTCGACAATGAGCAGTTCTTC. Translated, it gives CASSLSRRTGLDNEQFF.

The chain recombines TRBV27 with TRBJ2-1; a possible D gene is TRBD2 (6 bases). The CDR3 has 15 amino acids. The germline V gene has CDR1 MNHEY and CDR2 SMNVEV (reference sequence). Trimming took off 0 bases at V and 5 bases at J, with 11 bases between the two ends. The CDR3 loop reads CASSLSAGGDNEQFF. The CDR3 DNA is TGTGCCAGCAGTTTATCGGCAGGAGGGGACAATGAGCAGTTCTTC.

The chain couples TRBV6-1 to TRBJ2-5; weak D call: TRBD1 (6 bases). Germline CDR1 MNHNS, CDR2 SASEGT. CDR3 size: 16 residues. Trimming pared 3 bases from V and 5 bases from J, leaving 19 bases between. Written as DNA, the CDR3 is TGTGCCAGCAGTGACACGACAGGTTGGGTGGGGGAGACCCAGTACTTC. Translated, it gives CASSDTTGWVGETQYF.

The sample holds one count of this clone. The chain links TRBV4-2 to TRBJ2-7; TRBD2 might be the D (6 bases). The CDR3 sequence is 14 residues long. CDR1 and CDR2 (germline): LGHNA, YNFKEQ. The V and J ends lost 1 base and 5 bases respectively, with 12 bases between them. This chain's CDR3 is CASSQVTGGHEQYF. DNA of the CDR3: TGTGCCAGCAGCCAAGTAACCGGGGGACACGAGCAGTACTTC.

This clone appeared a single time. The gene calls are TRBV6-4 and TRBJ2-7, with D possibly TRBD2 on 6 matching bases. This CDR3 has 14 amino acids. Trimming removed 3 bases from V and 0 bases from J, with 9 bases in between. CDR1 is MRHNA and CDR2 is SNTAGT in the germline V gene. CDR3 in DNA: TGTGCCAGCAGTGAAGGAGGGGACTCCTACGAGCAGTACTTC. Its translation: CASSEGGDSYEQYF.

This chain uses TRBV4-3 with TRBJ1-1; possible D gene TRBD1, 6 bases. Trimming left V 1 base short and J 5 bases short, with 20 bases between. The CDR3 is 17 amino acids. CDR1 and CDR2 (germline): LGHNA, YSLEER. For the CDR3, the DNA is TGCGCCAGCAGCCAAGGTCGTATTTTACAGGGTAGAACTGAAGCTTTCTTT. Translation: CASSQGRILQGRTEAFF.

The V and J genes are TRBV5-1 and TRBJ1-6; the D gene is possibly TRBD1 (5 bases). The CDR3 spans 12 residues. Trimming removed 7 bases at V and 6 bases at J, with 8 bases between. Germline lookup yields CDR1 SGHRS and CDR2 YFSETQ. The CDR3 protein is CASARGNSPLHF. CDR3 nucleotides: TGCGCCAGCGCTAGGGGTAATTCACCCCTCCACTTT.

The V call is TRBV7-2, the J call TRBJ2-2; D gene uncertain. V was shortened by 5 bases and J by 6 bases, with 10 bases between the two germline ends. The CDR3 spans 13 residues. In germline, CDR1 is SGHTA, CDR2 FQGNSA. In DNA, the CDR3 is TGTGCCAGCAGCGCCACCGCGGCCGGGGAGCTGTTTTTT. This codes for CASSATAAGELFF.

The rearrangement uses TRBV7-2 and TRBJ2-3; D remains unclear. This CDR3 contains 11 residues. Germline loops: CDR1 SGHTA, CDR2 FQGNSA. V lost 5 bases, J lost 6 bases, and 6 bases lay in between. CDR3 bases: TGTGCCAGCAGCCCGCGCGATACGCAGTATTTT. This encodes CASSPRDTQYF.

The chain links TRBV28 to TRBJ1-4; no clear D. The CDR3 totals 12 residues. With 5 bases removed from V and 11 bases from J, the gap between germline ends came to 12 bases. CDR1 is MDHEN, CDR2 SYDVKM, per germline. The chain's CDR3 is CASSPGVIKLFF. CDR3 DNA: TGTGCCAGCAGTCCCGGGGTGATTAAACTGTTTTTT. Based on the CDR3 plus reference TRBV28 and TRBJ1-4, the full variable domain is DVKVTQSSRYLVKRTGEKVFLECVQDMDHENMFWYRQDPGLGLRLIYFSYDVKMKEKGDIPEGYSVSREKKERFSLILESASTNQTSMYLCASSPGVIKLFFGSGTQLSVL.

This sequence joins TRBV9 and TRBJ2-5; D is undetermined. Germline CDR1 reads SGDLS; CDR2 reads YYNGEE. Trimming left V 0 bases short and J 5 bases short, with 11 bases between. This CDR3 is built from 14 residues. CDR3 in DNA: TGTGCCAGCAGCGTAGGACTTGTTAGGGAGACCCAGTACTTC. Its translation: CASSVGLVRETQYF. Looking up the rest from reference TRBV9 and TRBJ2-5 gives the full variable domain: DSGVTQTPKHLITATGQRVTLRCSPRSGDLSVYWYQQSLDQGLQFLIQYYNGEERAKGNILERFSAQQFPDLHSELNLSSLELGDSALYFCASSVGLVRETQYFGPGTRLLVL.

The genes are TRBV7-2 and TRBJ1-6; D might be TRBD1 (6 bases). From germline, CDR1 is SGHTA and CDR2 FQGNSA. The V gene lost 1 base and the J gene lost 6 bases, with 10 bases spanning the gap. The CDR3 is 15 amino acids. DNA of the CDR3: TGTGCCAGCAGCTTAGTGACAGGCGTTAATTCACCCCTCCACTTT. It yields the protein CASSLVTGVNSPLHF.

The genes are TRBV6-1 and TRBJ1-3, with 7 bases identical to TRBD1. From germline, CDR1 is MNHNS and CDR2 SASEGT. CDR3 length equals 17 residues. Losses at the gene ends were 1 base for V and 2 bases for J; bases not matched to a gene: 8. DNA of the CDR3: TGTGCCAGCAGTGAAGATAGCGACAGGGCGGCTGGAAACACCATATATTTT. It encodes CASSEDSDRAAGNTIYF.

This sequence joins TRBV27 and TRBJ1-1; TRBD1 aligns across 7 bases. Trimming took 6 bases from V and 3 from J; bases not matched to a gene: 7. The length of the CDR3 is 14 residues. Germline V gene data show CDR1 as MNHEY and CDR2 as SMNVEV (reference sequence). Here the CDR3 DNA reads TGTGCCAGCAGCTGGACAGGAGGGGACACTGAAGCTTTCTTT. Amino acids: CASSWTGGDTEAFF.

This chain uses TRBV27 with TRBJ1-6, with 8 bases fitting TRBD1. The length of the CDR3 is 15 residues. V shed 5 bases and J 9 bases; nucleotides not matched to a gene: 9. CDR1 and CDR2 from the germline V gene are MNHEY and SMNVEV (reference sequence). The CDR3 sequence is CASSLLGTGGSPLHF. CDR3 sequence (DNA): TGTGCCAGCAGTCTCCTAGGGACAGGCGGTTCACCCCTCCACTTT.

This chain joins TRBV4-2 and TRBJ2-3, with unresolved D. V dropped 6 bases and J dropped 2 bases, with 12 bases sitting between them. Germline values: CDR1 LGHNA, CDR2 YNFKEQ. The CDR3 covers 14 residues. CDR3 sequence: CASRAEPNTDTQYF. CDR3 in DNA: TGTGCCAGCAGGGCGGAACCTAACACAGATACGCAGTATTTT.

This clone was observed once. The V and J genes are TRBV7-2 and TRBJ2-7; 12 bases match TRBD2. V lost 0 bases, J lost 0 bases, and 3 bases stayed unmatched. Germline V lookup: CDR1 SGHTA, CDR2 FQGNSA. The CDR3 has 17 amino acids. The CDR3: CASSLAGLAGSSYEQYF. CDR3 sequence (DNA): TGTGCCAGCAGCTTAGCGGGACTAGCGGGTAGCTCCTACGAGCAGTACTTC.

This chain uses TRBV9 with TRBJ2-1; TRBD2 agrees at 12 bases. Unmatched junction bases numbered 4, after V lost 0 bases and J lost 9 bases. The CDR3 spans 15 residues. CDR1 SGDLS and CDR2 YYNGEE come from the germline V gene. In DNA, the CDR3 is TGTGCCAGCAGCGTAGAAGGACTAGCGGGGAGTGAGCAGTTCTTC. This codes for CASSVEGLAGSEQFF. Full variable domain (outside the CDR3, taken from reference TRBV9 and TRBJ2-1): DSGVTQTPKHLITATGQRVTLRCSPRSGDLSVYWYQQSLDQGLQFLIQYYNGEERAKGNILERFSAQQFPDLHSELNLSSLELGDSALYFCASSVEGLAGSEQFFGPGTRLTVL.

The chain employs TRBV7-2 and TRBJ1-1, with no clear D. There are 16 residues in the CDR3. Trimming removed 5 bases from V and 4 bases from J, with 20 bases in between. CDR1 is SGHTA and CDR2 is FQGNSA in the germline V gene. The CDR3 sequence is CASSPRGGLMGTEAFF. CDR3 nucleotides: TGTGCCAGCAGCCCCCGGGGAGGGCTCATGGGCACTGAAGCTTTCTTT. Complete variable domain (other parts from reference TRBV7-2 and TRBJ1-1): GAGVSQSPSNKVTEKGKDVELRCDPISGHTALYWYRQSLGQGLEFLIYFQGNSAPDKSGLPSDRFSAERTGGSVSTLTIQRTQQEDSAVYLCASSPRGGLMGTEAFFGQGTRLTVV.

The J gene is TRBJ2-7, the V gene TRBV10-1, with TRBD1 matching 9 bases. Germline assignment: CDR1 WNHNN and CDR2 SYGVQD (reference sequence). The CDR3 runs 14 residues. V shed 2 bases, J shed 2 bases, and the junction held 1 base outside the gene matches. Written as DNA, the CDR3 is TGCGCCAGCAGTGAGGGACAGGGGCCCTACGAGCAGTACTTC. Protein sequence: CASSEGQGPYEQYF.

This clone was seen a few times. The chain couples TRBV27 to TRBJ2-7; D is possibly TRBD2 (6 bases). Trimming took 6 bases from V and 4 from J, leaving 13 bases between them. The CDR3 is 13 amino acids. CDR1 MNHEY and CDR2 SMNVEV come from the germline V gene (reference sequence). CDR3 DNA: TGTGCCAGCAGCCTCGGGACTCCGTACGAGCAGTACTTC. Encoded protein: CASSLGTPYEQYF.

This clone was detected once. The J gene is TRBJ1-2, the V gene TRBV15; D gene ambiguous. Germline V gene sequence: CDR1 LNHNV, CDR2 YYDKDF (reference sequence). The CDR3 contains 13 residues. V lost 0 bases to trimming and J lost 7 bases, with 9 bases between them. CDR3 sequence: CATSREVNSGYTF. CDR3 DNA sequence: TGTGCCACCAGCAGAGAAGTAAACAGTGGCTACACCTTC.

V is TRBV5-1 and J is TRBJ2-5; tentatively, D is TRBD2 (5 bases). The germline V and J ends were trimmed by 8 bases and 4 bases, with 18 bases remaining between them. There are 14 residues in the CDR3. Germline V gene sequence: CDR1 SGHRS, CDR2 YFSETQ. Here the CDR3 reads CASHTTGLGETQYF. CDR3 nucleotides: TGCGCCAGTCATACTACGGGGTTGGGAGAGACCCAGTACTTC.

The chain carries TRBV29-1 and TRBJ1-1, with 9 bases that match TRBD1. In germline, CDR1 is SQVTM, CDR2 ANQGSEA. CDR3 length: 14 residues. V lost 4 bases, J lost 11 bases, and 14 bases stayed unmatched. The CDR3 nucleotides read TGCAGCGTTGTAAGAGGACAGGGGAGGGGCCTGGCTTTCTTT. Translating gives CSVVRGQGRGLAFF.

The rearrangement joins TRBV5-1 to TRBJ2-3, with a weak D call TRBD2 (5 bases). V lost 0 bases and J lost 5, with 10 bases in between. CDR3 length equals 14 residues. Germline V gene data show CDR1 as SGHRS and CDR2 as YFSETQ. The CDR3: CASSLAGVGDTQYF. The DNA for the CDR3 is TGCGCCAGCAGCTTGGCCGGGGTTGGAGATACGCAGTATTTT.

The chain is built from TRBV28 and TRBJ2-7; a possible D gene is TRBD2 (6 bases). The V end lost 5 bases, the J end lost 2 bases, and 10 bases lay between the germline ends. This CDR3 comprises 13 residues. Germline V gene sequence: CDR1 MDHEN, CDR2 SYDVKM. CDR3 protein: CASSIRLAYEQYF. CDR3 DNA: TGTGCCAGCAGTATCAGACTAGCCTACGAGCAGTACTTC.

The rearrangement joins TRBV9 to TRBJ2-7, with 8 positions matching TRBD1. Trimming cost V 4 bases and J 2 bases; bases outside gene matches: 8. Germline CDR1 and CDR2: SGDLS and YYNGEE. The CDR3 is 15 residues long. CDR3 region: CASSPRTGSTYEQYF. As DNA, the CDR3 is TGTGCCAGCAGCCCCCGGACAGGGAGCACCTACGAGCAGTACTTC.

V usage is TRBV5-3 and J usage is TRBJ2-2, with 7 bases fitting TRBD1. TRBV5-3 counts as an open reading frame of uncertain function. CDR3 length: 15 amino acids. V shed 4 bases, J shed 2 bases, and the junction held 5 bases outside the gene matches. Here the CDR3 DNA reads TGTGCCAGAAGCCCGGGACAGCCTAACACCGGGGAGCTGTTTTTT. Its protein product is CARSPGQPNTGELFF.

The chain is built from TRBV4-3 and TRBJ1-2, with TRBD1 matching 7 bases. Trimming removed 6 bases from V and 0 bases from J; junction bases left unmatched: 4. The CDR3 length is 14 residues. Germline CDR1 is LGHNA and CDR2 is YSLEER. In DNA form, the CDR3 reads TGCGCCAGCAGTCCGGGACAGACTAACTATGGCTACACCTTC. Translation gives CASSPGQTNYGYTF.

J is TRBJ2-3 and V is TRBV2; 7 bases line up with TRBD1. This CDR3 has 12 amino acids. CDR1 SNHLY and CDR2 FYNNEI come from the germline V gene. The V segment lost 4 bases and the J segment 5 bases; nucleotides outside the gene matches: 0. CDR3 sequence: CASSAGGDTQYF. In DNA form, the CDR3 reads TGTGCCAGCAGTGCAGGGGGAGATACGCAGTATTTT. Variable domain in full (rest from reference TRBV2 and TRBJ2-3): EPEVTQTPSHQVTQMGQEVILRCVPISNHLYFYWYRQILGQKVEFLVSFYNNEISEKSEIFDDQFSVERPDGSNFTLKIRSTKLEDSAMYFCASSAGGDTQYFGPGTRLTVL.